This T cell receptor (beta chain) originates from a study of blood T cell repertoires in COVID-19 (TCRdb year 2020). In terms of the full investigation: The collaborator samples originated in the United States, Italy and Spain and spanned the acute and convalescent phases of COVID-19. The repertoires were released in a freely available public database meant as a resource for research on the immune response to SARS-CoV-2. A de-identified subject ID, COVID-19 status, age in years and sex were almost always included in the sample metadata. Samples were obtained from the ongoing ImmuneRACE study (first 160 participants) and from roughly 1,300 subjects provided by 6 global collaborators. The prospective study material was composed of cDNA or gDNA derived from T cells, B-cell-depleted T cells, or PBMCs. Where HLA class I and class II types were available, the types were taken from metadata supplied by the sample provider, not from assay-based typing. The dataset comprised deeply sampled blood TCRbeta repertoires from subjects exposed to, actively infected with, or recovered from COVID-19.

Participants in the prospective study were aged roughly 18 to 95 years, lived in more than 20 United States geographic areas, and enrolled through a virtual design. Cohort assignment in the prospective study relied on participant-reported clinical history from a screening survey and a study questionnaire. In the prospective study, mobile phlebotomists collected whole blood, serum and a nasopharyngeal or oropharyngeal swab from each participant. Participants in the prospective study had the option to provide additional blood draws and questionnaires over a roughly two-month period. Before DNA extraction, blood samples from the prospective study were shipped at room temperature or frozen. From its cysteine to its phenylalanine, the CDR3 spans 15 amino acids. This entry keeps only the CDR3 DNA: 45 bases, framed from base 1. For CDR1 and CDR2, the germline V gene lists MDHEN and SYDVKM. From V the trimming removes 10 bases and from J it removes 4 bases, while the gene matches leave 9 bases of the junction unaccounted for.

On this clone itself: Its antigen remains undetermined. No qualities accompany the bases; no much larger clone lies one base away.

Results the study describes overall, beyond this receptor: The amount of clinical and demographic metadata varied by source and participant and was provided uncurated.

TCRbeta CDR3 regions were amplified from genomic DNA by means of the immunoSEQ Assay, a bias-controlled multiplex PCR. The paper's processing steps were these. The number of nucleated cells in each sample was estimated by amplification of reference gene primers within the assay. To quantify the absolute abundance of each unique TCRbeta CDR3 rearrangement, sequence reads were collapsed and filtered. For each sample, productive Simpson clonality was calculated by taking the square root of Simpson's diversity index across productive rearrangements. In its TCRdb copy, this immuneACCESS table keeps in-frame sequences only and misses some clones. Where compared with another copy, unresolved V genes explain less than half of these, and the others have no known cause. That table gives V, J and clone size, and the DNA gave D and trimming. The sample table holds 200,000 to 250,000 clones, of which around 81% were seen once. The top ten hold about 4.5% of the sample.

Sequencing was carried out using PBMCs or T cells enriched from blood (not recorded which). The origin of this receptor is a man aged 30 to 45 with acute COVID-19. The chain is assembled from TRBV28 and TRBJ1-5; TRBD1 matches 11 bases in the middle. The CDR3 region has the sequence CATSRGTGGNQPQHF. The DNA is TGTGCCACTTCAAGGGGGACAGGGGGAAATCAGCCCCAGCATTTT.